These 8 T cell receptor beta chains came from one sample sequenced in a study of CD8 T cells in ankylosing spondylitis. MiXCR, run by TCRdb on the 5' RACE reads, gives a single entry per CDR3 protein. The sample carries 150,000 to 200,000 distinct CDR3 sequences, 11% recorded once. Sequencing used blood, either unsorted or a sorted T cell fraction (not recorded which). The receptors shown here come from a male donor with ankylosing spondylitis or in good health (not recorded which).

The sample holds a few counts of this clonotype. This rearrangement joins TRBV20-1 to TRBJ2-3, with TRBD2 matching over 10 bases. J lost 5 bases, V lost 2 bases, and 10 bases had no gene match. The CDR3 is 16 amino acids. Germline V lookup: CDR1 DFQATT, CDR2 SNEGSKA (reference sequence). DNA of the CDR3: TGCAGTGCTAGAAGAATAGCGGGGGGCCGGGGAGATACGCAGTATTTT. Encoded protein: CSARRIAGGRGDTQYF.

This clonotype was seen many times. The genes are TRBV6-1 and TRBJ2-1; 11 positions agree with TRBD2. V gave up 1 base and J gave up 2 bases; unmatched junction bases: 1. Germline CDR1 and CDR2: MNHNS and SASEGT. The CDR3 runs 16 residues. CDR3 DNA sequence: TGTGCCAGCAGTGAAGTTAGCGGGGGGGCCTACAATGAGCAGTTCTTC. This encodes CASSEVSGGAYNEQFF.

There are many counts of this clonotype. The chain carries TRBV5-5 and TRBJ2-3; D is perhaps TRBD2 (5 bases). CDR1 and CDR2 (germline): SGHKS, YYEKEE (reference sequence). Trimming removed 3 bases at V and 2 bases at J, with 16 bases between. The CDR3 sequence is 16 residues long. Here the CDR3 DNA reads TGTGCCAGCAGCTCCTTCGGGGAATCCATCACAGATACGCAGTATTTT. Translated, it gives CASSSFGESITDTQYF.

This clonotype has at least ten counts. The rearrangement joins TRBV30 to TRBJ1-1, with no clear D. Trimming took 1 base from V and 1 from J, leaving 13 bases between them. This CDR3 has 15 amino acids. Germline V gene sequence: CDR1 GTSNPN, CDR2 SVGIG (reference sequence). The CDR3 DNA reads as TGTGCCTGGAGTGCTTTGGCTCAGAGGAACACTGAAGCTTTCTTT. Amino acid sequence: CAWSALAQRNTEAFF.

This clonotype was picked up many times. The CDR3 bases are TGCAGTGCTGGGACAGGGGCTTCCTACGAGCAGTACTTC. This encodes CSAGTGASYEQYF. The chain couples TRBV20-1 to TRBJ2-7; 10 bases match TRBD1. This CDR3 has 13 residues. Germline V gene data show CDR1 as DFQATT and CDR2 as SNEGSKA (reference sequence). The J segment lost 1 base and the V segment lost 5 bases, leaving 2 bases of the junction unmatched.

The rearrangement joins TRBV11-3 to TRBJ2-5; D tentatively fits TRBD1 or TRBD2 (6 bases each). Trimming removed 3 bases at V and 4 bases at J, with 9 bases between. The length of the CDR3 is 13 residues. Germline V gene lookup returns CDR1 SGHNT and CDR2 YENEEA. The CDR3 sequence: CASSFPGAETQYF. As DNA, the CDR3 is TGTGCCAGCAGCTTTCCGGGGGCAGAGACCCAGTACTTC.

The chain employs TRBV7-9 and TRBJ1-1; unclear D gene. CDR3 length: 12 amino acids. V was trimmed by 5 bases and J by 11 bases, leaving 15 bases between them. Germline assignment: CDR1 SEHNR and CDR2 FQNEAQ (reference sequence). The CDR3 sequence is CASSPSELKAFF. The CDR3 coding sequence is TGTGCCAGCAGCCCTTCGGAGTTGAAGGCTTTCTTT.

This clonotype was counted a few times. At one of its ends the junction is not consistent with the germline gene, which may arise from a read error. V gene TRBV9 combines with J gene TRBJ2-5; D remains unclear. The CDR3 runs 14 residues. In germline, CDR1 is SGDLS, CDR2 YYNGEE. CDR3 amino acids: CVSSVAGRKETQYF. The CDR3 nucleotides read TGTGTCAGCAGCGTAGCTGGCAGGAAAGAGACCCAGTACTTC.